The TCR beta chain under discussion was sequenced for a study of blood T cell repertoires in COVID-19. Turning to the study itself: COVID-19 samples from acute and convalescent phases originated in the United States, Italy and Spain. From T cells, B-cell-depleted T cells, or PBMCs came the material, which was cDNA or gDNA.

Authors' methods: By means of reference gene primer amplification, nucleated cell counts were estimated. Using immunoSEQ multiplex PCR, the repertoire was profiled, and TCRdb retains in-frame clones only, with some absent. V, J and clone size are taken as reported in that table, and D and trimming were inferred from the DNA itself. The sample has around 67,000 clones; 80% to 85% are singletons. CDR1 and CDR2 from the germline V gene are LNHDA and SQIVND (reference sequence). V shed 5 bases and J 4 bases; nucleotides not matched to a gene: 3. The CDR3 contains 14 residues. The material sequenced was peripheral blood. This TCR came from a human donor in a cohort sampled during active COVID-19. The rearrangement links TRBV19 to TRBJ2-1, with 9 bases lining up with TRBD2. The CDR3 protein is CASSGLAGYNEQFF. The CDR3 DNA is TGTGCCAGTAGTGGCCTAGCGGGGTACAATGAGCAGTTCTTC.